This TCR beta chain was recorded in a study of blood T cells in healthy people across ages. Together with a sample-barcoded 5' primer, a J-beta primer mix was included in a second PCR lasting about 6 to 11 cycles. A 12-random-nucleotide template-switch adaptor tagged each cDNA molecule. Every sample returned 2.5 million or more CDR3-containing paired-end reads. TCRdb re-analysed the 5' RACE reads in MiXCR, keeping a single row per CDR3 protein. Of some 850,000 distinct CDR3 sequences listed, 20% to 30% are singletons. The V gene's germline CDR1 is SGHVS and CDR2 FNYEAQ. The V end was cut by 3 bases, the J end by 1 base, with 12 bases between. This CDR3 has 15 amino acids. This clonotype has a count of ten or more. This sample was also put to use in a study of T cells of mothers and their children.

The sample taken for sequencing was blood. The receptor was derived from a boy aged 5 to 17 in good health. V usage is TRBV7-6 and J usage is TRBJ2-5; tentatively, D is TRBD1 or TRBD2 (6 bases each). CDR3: CASSLLRGAQETQYF. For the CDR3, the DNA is TGTGCCAGCAGCTTGTTAAGGGGGGCCCAAGAGACCCAGTACTTC.